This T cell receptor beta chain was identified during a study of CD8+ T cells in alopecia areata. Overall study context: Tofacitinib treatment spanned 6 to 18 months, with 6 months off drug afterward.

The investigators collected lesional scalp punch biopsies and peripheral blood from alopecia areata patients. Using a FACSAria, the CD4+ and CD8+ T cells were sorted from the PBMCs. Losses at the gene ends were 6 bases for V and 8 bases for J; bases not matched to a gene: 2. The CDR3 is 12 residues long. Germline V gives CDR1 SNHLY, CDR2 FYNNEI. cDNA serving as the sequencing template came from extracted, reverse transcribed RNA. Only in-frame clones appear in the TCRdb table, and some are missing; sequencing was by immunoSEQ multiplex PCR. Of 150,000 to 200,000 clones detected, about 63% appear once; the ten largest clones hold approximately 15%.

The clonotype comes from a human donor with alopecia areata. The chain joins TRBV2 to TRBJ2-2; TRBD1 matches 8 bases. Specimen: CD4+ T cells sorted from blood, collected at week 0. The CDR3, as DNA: TGTGCCAGCAGCCAGGGGGCAGGGGAGCTGTTTTTT. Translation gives CASSQGAGELFF.